The rows below give T cell receptor beta chains drawn from one sample of a study of blood T cell repertoires in COVID-19. Profiled with immunoSEQ multiplex PCR; TCRdb holds only in-frame clones, not every one. Altogether 65,000 to 85,000 clones are present, more than 60% being singletons, with the ten largest covering more than 15%. Sequenced sample: peripheral blood. Receptor source: a human donor in a cohort sampled during active COVID-19. The CDR3 runs from the conserved cysteine through the conserved F or W. D genes are given only for firm matches. Clone size appears in some rows only: once, few, many, or a class for an expanded clone.

clone_size	v_call	d_call	j_call	cdr3_nt	cdr3_aa
many	TRBV11-2	-	TRBJ2-5	TGTGCCAGCAGCTCCGGCGGGGTGGAGACCCAGTACTTC	CASSSGGVETQYF
-	TRBV30	TRBD2	TRBJ2-1	TGTGCCTGGTCTAGCGGGAGGGCCATAAATGAGCAGTTCTTC	CAWSSGRAINEQFF
once	TRBV2	TRBD2	TRBJ2-1	TGTGCCACCCTGACTAGCGGGGGGGCGTACAATGAGCAGTTCTTC	CATLTSGGAYNEQFF
-	TRBV19	TRBD1	TRBJ2-2	TGTGCCAGTAGTAACCCGGGACAGGGACGAGTTAGGGTGGCCGGGGAGCTGTTTTTT	CASSNPGQGRVRVAGELFF
-	TRBV11-3	TRBD2	TRBJ2-5	TGTGCCAGCAGCCTCAGGGGGACTAGCGGGATAGGGCCCCGAGAGACCCAGTACTTC	CASSLRGTSGIGPRETQYF
-	TRBV30	-	TRBJ1-4	TGTGCCTGGAATACCCTCCCCGAGAAACTGTTTTTT	CAWNTLPEKLFF
-	TRBV27	TRBD2	TRBJ2-7	TGTGCCAGCAGTTTCTCAGCGGGGAGCTACTACGAGCAGTACTTC	CASSFSAGSYYEQYF
-	TRBV27	-	TRBJ1-2	TGTGCCAGCAGTTTCGGGGGGCGGCAGTATGGCTACACCTTC	CASSFGGRQYGYTF
-	TRBV5-1	TRBD2	TRBJ2-5	TGCGCCAGCAGCTTCTCGGGGCGCGGGGGGGTTTTCGAGACCCAGTACTTC	CASSFSGRGGVFETQYF
-	TRBV20-1	-	TRBJ1-1	TGCAGTGCTAGTTTTGGCCAGGGAAACACTGAAGCTTTCTTT	CSASFGQGNTEAFF
few	TRBV5-8	-	TRBJ1-1	TGTGCCAGCAGCTTCGTTCCGGGGGATGAGCCTGAAGCTTTCTTT	CASSFVPGDEPEAFF
few	TRBV28	TRBD1	TRBJ1-1	TGTGCCAGCAGCCCCGACAGGGGGAGGATGAACACTGAAGCTTTCTTT	CASSPDRGRMNTEAFF
once	TRBV6-2/TRBV6-3	-	TRBJ2-7	TGTGCCAGCAGTAACCGGGACATCTCCTACGAGCAGTACTTC	CASSNRDISYEQYF
-	TRBV10-3	TRBD1	TRBJ1-1	TGTGCCATCAGTGAGCCAACGACAGGGGATGGTGAAGCTTTCTTT	CAISEPTTGDGEAFF
-	TRBV5-1	TRBD2	TRBJ2-3	TGCGCCAGCAGCTTGGCCTGGGCTAGCGGGAACACAGATACGCAGTATTTT	CASSLAWASGNTDTQYF
-	TRBV16	-	TRBJ1-1	TGTGCCAGCAGCCAGGGGGGCGGGGGGGTCGAGAATGAAGCTTTCTTT	CASSQGGGGVENEAFF
once	TRBV12-3/TRBV12-4	-	TRBJ1-6	TGTGCCAGCAGTCCCGGGTCCGGCGAGCCCCTCCACTTT	CASSPGSGEPLHF